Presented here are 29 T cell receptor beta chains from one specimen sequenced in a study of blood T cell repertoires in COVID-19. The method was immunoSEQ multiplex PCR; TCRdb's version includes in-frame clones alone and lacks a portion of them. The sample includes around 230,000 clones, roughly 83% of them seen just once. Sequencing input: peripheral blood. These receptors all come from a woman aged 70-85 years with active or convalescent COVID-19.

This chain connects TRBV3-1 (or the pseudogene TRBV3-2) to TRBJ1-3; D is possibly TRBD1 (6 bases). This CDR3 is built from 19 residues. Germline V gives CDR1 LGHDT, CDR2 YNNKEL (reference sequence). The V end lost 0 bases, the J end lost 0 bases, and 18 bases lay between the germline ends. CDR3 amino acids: CASSQDGNRAFLSGNTIYF. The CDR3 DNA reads TGTGCCAGCAGCCAAGATGGAAACAGGGCTTTTCTCTCTGGAAACACCATATATTTT.

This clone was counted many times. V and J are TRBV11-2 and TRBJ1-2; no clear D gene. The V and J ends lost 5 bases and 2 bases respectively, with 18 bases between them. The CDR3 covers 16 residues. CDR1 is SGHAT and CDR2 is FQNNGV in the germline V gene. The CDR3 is CASSPIKGGPNYGYTF. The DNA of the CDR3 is TGTGCCAGCAGCCCTATCAAAGGAGGGCCAAACTATGGCTACACCTTC.

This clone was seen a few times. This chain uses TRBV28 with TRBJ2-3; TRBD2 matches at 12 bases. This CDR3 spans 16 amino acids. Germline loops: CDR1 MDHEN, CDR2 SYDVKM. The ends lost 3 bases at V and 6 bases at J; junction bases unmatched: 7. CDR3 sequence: CASSFAGLAGGDTQYF. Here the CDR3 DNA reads TGTGCCAGCAGTTTTGCGGGGCTAGCGGGAGGGGATACGCAGTATTTT.

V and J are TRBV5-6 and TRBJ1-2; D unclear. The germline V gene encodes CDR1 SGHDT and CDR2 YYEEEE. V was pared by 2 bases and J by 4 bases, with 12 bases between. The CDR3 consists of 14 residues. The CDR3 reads CASSLPQVTYGYTF. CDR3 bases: TGTGCCAGCAGCTTACCCCAGGTCACCTATGGCTACACCTTC.

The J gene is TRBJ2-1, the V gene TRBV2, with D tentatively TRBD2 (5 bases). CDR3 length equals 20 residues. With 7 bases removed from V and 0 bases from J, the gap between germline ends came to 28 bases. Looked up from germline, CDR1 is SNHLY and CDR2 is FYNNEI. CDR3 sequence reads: CASNAVDRPGGLRSYNEQFF. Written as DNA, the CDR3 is TGTGCCAGCAATGCTGTGGACCGCCCCGGAGGCCTCCGCTCCTACAATGAGCAGTTCTTC.

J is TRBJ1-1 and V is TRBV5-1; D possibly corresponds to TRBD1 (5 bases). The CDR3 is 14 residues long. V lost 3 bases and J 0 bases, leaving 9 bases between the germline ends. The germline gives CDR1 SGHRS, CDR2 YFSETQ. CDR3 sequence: CASSSGQMNTEAFF. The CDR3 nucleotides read TGCGCCAGCAGCTCTGGACAAATGAACACTGAAGCTTTCTTT.

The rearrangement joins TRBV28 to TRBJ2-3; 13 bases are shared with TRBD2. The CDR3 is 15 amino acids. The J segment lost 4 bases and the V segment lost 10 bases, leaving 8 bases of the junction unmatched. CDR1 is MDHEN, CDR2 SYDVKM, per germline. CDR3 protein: CAITRLAGGADTQYF. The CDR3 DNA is TGTGCCATCACGCGACTAGCGGGAGGTGCAGATACGCAGTATTTT.

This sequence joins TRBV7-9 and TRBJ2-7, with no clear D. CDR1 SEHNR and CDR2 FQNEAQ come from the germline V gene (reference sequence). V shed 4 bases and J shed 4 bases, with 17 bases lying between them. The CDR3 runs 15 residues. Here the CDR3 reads CASSSSQQPSYEQYF. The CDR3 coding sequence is TGTGCCAGCAGCTCCTCACAACAGCCCTCTTACGAGCAGTACTTC.

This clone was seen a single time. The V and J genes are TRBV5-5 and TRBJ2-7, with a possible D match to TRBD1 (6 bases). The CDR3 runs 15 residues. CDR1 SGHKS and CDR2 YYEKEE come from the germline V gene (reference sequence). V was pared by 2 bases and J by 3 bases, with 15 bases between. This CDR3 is CASSFGRSGDYEQYF. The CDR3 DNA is TGTGCCAGCAGCTTCGGTCGGTCAGGGGACTACGAGCAGTACTTC.

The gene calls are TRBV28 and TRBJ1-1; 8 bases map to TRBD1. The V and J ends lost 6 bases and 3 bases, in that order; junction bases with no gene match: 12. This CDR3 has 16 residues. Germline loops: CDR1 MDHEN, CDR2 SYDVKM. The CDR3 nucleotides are TGTGCCAGCAGCGTGAGACAGGGGCTTACGGACACTGAAGCTTTCTTT. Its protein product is CASSVRQGLTDTEAFF.

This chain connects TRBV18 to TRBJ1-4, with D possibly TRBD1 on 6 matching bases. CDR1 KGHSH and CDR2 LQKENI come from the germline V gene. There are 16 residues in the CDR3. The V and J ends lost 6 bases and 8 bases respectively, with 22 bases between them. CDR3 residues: CASSQARQVIMEKLFF. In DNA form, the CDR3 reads TGTGCCAGCTCCCAAGCCAGACAGGTCATAATGGAAAAACTGTTTTTT.

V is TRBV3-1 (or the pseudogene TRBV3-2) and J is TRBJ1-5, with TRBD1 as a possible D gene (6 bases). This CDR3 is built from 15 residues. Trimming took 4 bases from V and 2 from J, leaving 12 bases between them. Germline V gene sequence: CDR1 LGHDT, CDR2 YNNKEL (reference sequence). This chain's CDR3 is CASSLAGAGNQPQHF. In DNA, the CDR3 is TGTGCCAGCAGCCTTGCAGGGGCTGGCAATCAGCCCCAGCATTTT.

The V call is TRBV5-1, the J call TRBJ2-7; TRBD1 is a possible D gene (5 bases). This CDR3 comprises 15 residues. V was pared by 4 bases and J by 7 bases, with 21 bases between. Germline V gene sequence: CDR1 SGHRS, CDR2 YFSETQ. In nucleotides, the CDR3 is TGCGCCAGCAGCCTGGTTCTTGCCGGACAAGCTGAGCAGTACTTC. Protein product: CASSLVLAGQAEQYF.

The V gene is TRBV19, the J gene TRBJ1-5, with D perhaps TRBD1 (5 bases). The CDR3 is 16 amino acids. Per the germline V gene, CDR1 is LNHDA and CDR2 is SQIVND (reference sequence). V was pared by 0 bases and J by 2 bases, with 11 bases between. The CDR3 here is CASSIEGTGGNQPQHF. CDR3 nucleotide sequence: TGTGCCAGTAGTATAGAAGGGACGGGGGGCAATCAGCCCCAGCATTTT.

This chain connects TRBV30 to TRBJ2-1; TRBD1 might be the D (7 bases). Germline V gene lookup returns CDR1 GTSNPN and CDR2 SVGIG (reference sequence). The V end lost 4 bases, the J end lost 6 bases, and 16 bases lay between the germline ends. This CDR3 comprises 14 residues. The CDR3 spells CAWTGGQSGNEQFF. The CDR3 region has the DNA TGTGCCTGGACAGGGGGGCAGAGTGGCAATGAGCAGTTCTTC.

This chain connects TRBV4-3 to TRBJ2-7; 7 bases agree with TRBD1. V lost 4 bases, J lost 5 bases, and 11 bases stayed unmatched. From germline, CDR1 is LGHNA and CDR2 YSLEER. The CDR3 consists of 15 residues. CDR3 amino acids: CASSRTGGSTHEQYF. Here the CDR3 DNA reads TGCGCCAGCAGCCGGACAGGTGGCTCTACACACGAGCAGTACTTC.

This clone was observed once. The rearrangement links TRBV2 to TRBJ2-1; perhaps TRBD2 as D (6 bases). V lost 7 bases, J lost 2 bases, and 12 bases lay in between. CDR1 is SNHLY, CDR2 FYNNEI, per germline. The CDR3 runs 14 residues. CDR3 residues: CASTRDFPYNEQFF. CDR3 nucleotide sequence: TGTGCCAGCACCCGGGACTTCCCCTACAATGAGCAGTTCTTC.

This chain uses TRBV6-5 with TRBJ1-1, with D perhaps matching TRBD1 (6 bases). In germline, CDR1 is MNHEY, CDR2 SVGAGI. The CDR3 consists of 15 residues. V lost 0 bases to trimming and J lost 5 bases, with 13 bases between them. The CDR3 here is CASSYSGGEGTEAFF. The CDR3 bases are TGTGCCAGCAGTTACTCTGGGGGCGAAGGGACTGAAGCTTTCTTT.

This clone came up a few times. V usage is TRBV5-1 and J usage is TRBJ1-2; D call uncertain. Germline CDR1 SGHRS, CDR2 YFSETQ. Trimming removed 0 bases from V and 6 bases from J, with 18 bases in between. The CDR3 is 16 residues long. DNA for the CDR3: TGCGCCAGCAGCTTGGCGGGGAGGACTGGCGGAGATGGCTACACCTTC. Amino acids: CASSLAGRTGGDGYTF. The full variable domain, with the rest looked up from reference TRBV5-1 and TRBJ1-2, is KAGVTQTPRYLIKTRGQQVTLSCSPISGHRSVSWYQQTPGQGLQFLFEYFSETQRNKGNFPGRFSGRQFSNSRSEMNVSTLELGDSALYLCASSLAGRTGGDGYTFGSGTRLTVV.

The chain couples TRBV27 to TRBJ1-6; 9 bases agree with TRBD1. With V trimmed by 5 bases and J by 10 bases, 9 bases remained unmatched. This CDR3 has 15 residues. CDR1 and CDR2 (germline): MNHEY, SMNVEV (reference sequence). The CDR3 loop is CASSTDRGSSSPLHF. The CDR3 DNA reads TGTGCCAGCAGTACGGACAGGGGCTCGTCCTCACCCCTCCACTTT.

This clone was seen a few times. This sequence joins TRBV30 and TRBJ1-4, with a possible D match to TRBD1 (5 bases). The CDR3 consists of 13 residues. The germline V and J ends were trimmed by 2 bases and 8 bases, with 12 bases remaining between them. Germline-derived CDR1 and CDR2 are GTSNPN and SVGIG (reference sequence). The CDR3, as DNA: TGTGCCTGGAGTATTACACGGGGGGAAAAACTGTTTTTT. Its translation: CAWSITRGEKLFF.

This chain's CDR3 is CASSEGRNQPQHF. The CDR3 DNA follows: TGTGCCAGCAGTGAAGGCAGGAATCAGCCCCAGCATTTT. V is TRBV6-1 and J is TRBJ1-5; no clear D gene. There are 13 residues in the CDR3. V lost 1 base to trimming and J lost 4 bases, with 5 bases between them. The germline CDR1 and CDR2 sequences are MNHNS and SASEGT.

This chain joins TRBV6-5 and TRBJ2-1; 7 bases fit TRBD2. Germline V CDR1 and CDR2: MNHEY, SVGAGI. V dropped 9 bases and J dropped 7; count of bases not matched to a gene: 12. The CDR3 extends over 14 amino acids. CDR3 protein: CASKRGSLGNEQFF. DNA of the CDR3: TGTGCCAGTAAGCGGGGATCTTTGGGGAATGAGCAGTTCTTC.

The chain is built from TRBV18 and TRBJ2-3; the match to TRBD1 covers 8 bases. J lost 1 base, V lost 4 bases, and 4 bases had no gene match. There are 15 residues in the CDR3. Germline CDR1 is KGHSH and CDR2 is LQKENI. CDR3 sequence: CASSRTGFGTDTQYF. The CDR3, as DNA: TGTGCCAGCTCACGGACAGGGTTTGGCACAGATACGCAGTATTTT.

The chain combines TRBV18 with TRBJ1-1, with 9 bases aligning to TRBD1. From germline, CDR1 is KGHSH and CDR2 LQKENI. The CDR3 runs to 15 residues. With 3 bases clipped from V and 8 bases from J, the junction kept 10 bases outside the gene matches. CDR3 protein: CASSPPGTGISEAFF. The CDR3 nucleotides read TGTGCCAGCTCACCTCCCGGGACAGGGATATCGGAAGCTTTCTTT.

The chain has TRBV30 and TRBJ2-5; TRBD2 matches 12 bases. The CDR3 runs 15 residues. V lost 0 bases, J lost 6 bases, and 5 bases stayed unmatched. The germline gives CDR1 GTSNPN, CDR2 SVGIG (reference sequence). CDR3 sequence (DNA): TGTGCCTGGAGTGTGGGGCTAGCGGGGGGGCAGACCCAGTACTTC. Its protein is CAWSVGLAGGQTQYF.

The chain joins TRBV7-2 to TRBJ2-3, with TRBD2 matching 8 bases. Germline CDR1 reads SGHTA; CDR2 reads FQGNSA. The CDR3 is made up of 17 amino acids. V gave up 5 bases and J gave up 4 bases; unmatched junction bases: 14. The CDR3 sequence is CASSLPGLGGVADTQYF. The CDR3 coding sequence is TGTGCCAGCAGCCTACCGGGACTAGGCGGAGTGGCAGATACGCAGTATTTT.

The CDR3 is CSVRTSGETQYF. CDR3 in DNA: TGCAGCGTTAGGACTAGCGGGGAGACCCAGTACTTC. The rearrangement links TRBV29-1 to TRBJ2-5, with 11 bases aligning to TRBD2. The germline V gene encodes CDR1 SQVTM and CDR2 ANQGSEA. This CDR3 region has 12 residues. J gave up 5 bases and V 5 bases, and 1 base lay outside the gene matches.

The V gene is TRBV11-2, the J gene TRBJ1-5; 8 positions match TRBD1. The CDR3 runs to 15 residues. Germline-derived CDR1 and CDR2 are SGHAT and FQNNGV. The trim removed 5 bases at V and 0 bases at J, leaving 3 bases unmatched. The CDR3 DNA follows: TGTGCCAGCAGCGCTACAGGGGGTAGCAATCAGCCCCAGCATTTT. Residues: CASSATGGSNQPQHF. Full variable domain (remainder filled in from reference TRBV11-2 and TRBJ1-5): EAGVAQSPRYKIIEKRQSVAFWCNPISGHATLYWYQQILGQGPKLLIQFQNNGVVDDSQLPKDRFSAERLKGVDSTLKIQPAKLEDSAVYLCASSATGGSNQPQHFGDGTRLSIL.